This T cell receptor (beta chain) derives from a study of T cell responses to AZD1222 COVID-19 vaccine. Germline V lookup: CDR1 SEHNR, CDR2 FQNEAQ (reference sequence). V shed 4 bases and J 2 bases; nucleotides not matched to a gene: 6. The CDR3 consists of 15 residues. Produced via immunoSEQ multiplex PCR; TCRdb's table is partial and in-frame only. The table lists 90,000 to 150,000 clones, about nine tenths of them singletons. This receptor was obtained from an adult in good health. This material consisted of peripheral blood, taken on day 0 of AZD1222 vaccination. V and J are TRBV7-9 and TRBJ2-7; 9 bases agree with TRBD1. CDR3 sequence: CASSWRQGGPYEQYF. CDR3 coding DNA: TGTGCCAGCAGCTGGAGACAGGGGGGACCCTACGAGCAGTACTTC.